This is a list of T cell receptor beta chains from one sample in a study of early stage breast cancer tumors. The data were produced by immunoSEQ multiplex PCR, yet TCRdb's version contains in-frame clones alone and is incomplete. The sample has 45,000 to 60,000 clones; around nine tenths are singletons. The sequenced sample was blood. These receptors were collected from a person aged 65 to 85 with breast cancer. The CDR3 runs from the conserved cysteine through the conserved F or W. D genes are given only for firm matches. Clone size is stated in some rows and not others, as once, few, many or a class when expanded.

j_call,clone_size,d_call,v_call,cdr3_aa,cdr3_nt
TRBJ2-7,once,.,TRBV2,CASSLTGEQYF,TGTGCCAGCAGTCTGACTGGCGAGCAGTACTTC
TRBJ2-2,.,.,TRBV5-4,CASSAPGANTGELFF,TGTGCCAGCAGCGCACCAGGGGCGAACACCGGGGAGCTGTTTTTT
TRBJ2-5,.,TRBD2,TRBV7-8,CASSLGPSGGQETQYF,TGTGCCAGCAGCCTCGGTCCTAGCGGGGGCCAAGAGACCCAGTACTTC
TRBJ1-3,.,.,TRBV2,CASSEVQGTFGNTIYF,TGTGCCAGCAGTGAAGTCCAGGGTACTTTTGGGAACACCATATATTTT
TRBJ2-1,.,TRBD2,TRBV5-1,CASSVGLPDVNEQFF,TGCGCCAGCAGCGTGGGACTACCTGATGTAAACGAGCAGTTCTTC
TRBJ2-2,.,TRBD1,TRBV6-1,CASSEAQLPGGTGELFF,TGTGCCAGCAGTGAAGCCCAACTGCCAGGGGGCACCGGGGAGCTGTTTTTT
TRBJ1-2,.,.,TRBV14,CASSRDLYGYTF,TGTGCCAGCAGCCGAGACCTCTATGGCTACACCTTC
TRBJ2-7,.,.,TRBV6-5,CASSPRPGSYEQYF,TGTGCCAGCAGTCCCCGTCCGGGGAGCTACGAGCAGTACTTC
TRBJ2-5,.,TRBD2,TRBV11-2,CASSLDGLAGGQETQYF,TGTGCCAGCAGCTTAGATGGCCTAGCGGGGGGGCAAGAGACCCAGTACTTC
TRBJ1-1,.,.,TRBV30,CAWTAKQGGPAEAFF,TGTGCCTGGACCGCAAAGCAGGGTGGACCGGCTGAAGCTTTCTTT
TRBJ1-3,.,.,TRBV7-6,CASSLAPTAGNTIYF,TGTGCCAGCAGCTTAGCCCCGACAGCAGGAAACACCATATATTTT
TRBJ2-6,.,.,TRBV30,CASTGMGGPGANVLTF,TGTGCCTCTACCGGTATGGGGGGACCAGGGGCCAACGTCCTGACTTTC
TRBJ2-1,.,TRBD2,TRBV5-1,CASSSKTSGRTNEQFF,TGCGCCAGCAGCTCCAAGACTAGCGGGAGGACCAATGAGCAGTTCTTC
TRBJ1-1,.,.,TRBV29-1,CSVRQLGGNTEAFF,TGCAGCGTTAGACAGCTGGGTGGGAACACTGAAGCTTTCTTT
TRBJ2-7,once,TRBD2,TRBV28,CASSPLARGSYEQYF,TGTGCCAGCAGTCCCCTCGCGCGGGGGTCCTACGAGCAGTACTTC
TRBJ2-7,.,.,TRBV11-2,CASSLYGGPGYEQYF,TGTGCCAGCAGCTTATACGGGGGGCCCGGTTACGAGCAGTACTTC
TRBJ2-7,.,TRBD2,TRBV7-6,CASSSTSGMGDYEQYF,TGTGCCAGCAGCTCGACTAGCGGGATGGGGGACTACGAGCAGTACTTC
TRBJ2-5,.,TRBD2,TRBV10-3,CAISESASGSYNLEYF,TGTGCCATCAGTGAGTCGGCTAGCGGGAGCTACAATCTTGAGTACTTC
TRBJ2-1,.,.,TRBV9,CASSVVSTGWEQFF,TGTGCCAGCAGCGTAGTGTCCACAGGATGGGAGCAGTTCTTC
TRBJ1-1,.,.,TRBV7-9,CASSLEVTANTEAFF,TGTGCCAGCTCTTTAGAAGTAACAGCGAACACTGAAGCTTTCTTT
TRBJ2-1,.,TRBD2,TRBV30,CAWSVDTGGEQFF,TGTGCCTGGAGTGTGGACACGGGGGGTGAGCAGTTCTTC
TRBJ1-1,once,TRBD1,TRBV6-6,CASRAWNRGNTEAFF,TGTGCCAGCAGGGCATGGAACAGGGGGAACACTGAAGCTTTCTTT
TRBJ2-2,.,TRBD2,TRBV5-1,CASSLGTSDTGELFF,TGCGCCAGCAGCTTAGGGACTAGCGACACCGGGGAGCTGTTTTTT
TRBJ1-2,.,TRBD1,TRBV30,CAWWRDSGGYTF,TGTGCCTGGTGGCGGGACAGCGGCGGCTACACCTTC
TRBJ1-4,.,TRBD1,TRBV19,CASSSRDRTNEKLFF,TGTGCCAGTAGTTCGAGGGACAGGACTAATGAAAAACTGTTTTTT
TRBJ2-1,.,.,TRBV28,CASSLGASNSYNEQFF,TGTGCCAGCAGTTTAGGAGCCAGCAACTCCTACAATGAGCAGTTCTTC
TRBJ1-4,.,.,TRBV28,CATLRRESEKLFF,TGTGCCACCTTGAGGAGGGAAAGTGAAAAACTGTTTTTT
TRBJ2-7,few,.,TRBV15,CATSSRTKLYEQYF,TGTGCCACCAGCTCCCGGACTAAACTCTACGAGCAGTACTTC
TRBJ2-2,.,.,TRBV4-2,CASSSGKDTGELFF,TGTGCCAGCAGCTCCGGGAAAGACACCGGGGAGCTGTTTTTT
TRBJ2-5,.,.,TRBV11-3,CASSPGGGTQYF,TGTGCCAGCAGCCCAGGGGGAGGGACCCAGTACTTC
TRBJ2-4,.,.,TRBV6-1,CASSPRQPNIQYF,TGTGCCAGCAGTCCGCGACAGCCAAACATTCAGTACTTC
TRBJ2-7,.,.,TRBV19,CASSIDPAGGYEQYF,TGTGCCAGTAGTATAGATCCGGCAGGAGGCTACGAGCAGTACTTC
TRBJ2-3,.,TRBD2,TRBV7-2,CASSLDGLAGRTDTQYF,TGTGCCAGCAGCTTAGACGGGTTAGCGGGTCGCACAGATACGCAGTATTTT
TRBJ1-1,.,.,TRBV5-1,CASSLAQNTEAFF,TGCGCCAGCAGCTTGGCCCAGAACACTGAAGCTTTCTTT
TRBJ2-5,.,.,TRBV5-1,CASSSSGWETQYF,TGCGCCAGCAGCTCTTCAGGGTGGGAGACCCAGTACTTC
TRBJ2-5,.,.,TRBV5-4,CASRAGGADLSQYF,TGTGCCAGCAGGGCCGGGGGAGCAGATTTGTCCCAGTACTTC
TRBJ1-1,.,TRBD1,TRBV11-2,CASSLTGQGSEAFF,TGTGCCAGCAGCTTGACGGGACAGGGGAGTGAAGCTTTCTTT
TRBJ1-1,.,.,TRBV30,CAWSAQGNTEAFF,TGTGCCTGGAGTGCCCAGGGCAACACTGAAGCTTTCTTT